Here is one TCR beta chain with its context. Its antigen is unknown. The data were obtained in a study of shared clonotypes between healthy human individuals. Study-level points and caveats: Generation of non-shared clonotypes was less probable than generation of clonotypes shared by all four donors. About 5% was the fraction of naive CD4 clonotypes found shared across a few donors.

HIV-negative, healthy adults without recent acute infections or vaccinations were the donors. The sorted-subset replicate PCRs were given around 190 ng DNA, which is 27,000 or so T cell genomes. Assay: immunoSEQ multiplex PCR; the TCRdb copy retains only in-frame clones and omits some. The table records 2 million to 2.5 million clones, around 95% of them present only once. V shed 1 base, J shed 4 bases, and the junction held 1 base outside the gene matches. This CDR3 contains 15 residues. The germline V gene has CDR1 SNHLY and CDR2 FYNNEI. This sequence was found in a man younger than 35 in good health. V gene TRBV2 combines with J gene TRBJ2-1; 10 nucleotides line up with TRBD2. Sequencing was performed on naive CD4+ T cells sorted from blood. Indicated subset: CD45RA+ positively selected. CDR3 protein: CASSEGTSGYNEQFF. The CDR3 DNA is TGTGCCAGCAGTGAAGGGACTAGCGGATACAATGAGCAGTTCTTC.